These 15 T cell receptor beta chains originate from one sample sequenced in a study of Ad26.COV2.S vaccination and SARS-CoV-2 variants. Method: immunoSEQ multiplex PCR; TCRdb's copy keeps in-frame clones and lacks some. Among about 440,000 clones listed, about 83% were seen once. Treatment reported: approximately 18 received Ad26.COV2.S at low or high dose, single or two shots; a few received placebo; per-sample allocation not given. Sampling occurred on day 63 after the first vaccine or placebo injection. The sequencing used peripheral blood, collected in a trial of Ad26.COV2.S vaccine versus placebo. These receptors were obtained from a person aged 18-65 years who received the Ad26.COV2.S COVID-19 vaccine or a placebo.

V gene TRBV19 combines with J gene TRBJ1-5; D is perhaps TRBD1 (6 bases). The CDR3 runs 15 residues. Germline-derived CDR1 and CDR2 are LNHDA and SQIVND (reference sequence). The V end lost 3 bases, the J end lost 3 bases, and 12 bases lay between the germline ends. DNA for the CDR3: TGTGCCAGTAGTATCCCTCGGACAGCCAATCAGCCCCAGCATTTT. Translation: CASSIPRTANQPQHF.

This clone was recorded once. The rearrangement joins TRBV11-2 to TRBJ2-7, with D possibly being TRBD1 or TRBD2 (7 bases each). CDR3 length: 17 amino acids. The V end lost 5 bases, the J end lost 3 bases, and 23 bases lay between the germline ends. Per the germline V gene, CDR1 is SGHAT and CDR2 is FQNNGV. The CDR3 is CASSPQLGRGPLYEQYF. DNA of the CDR3: TGTGCCAGCAGCCCCCAGTTGGGGAGGGGGCCCCTCTACGAGCAGTACTTC.

This clone was picked up a small number of times. The chain combines TRBV28 with TRBJ2-7, with D possibly TRBD2 on 5 matching bases. The CDR3 consists of 14 residues. CDR1 is MDHEN, CDR2 SYDVKM, per germline. Trimming took 4 bases from V and 7 from J, leaving 17 bases between them. CDR3 DNA: TGTGCCAGCAGTTCCTCCGGAACTACGGGGGAGCAGTACTTC. This translates into CASSSSGTTGEQYF.

The chain couples TRBV30 to TRBJ2-2; TRBD1 aligns across 10 bases. Trimming removed 0 bases from V and 6 bases from J; junction bases left unmatched: 4. Germline loops: CDR1 GTSNPN, CDR2 SVGIG (reference sequence). The CDR3 contains 15 residues. This chain's CDR3 is CAWSVTGTGAGELFF. The CDR3, as DNA: TGTGCCTGGAGTGTCACCGGGACAGGGGCCGGGGAGCTGTTTTTT.

This clone appeared once. This chain connects TRBV21-1 to TRBJ1-1. TRBV21-1 is listed as a pseudogene. The CDR3 is 15 residues long. This CDR3 reads CASSSPPPMNTEAFF. In DNA form, the CDR3 reads TGTGCCAGCAGCAGCCCCCCTCCCATGAACACTGAAGCTTTCTTT.

The CDR3 coding sequence is TGCGCCAGCAGCCAAGATCCAGGGGAAACTGAAGCTTTCTTT. It codes for CASSQDPGETEAFF. The J gene is TRBJ1-1, the V gene TRBV4-1, with D perhaps TRBD1 (6 bases). V was cut by 0 bases and J by 5 bases, with 10 bases left in between. The CDR3 has 14 residues. In germline, CDR1 is MGHRA, CDR2 YSYEKL.

The chain recombines TRBV6-4 with TRBJ2-2; no reliable D call. The CDR3 extends over 10 amino acids. Trimming cost V 7 bases and J 8 bases, with 5 bases left between them. Germline CDR1 MRHNA, CDR2 SNTAGT. As DNA, the CDR3 is TGTGCCAGCACCCGTGGGGAGCTGTTTTTT. Amino acid sequence: CASTRGELFF.

This chain joins TRBV30 and TRBJ2-7, with TRBD2 as a possible D gene (6 bases). Germline V gives CDR1 GTSNPN, CDR2 SVGIG (reference sequence). Trimming pared 1 base from V and 7 bases from J, leaving 11 bases between. The CDR3 runs to 12 residues. The CDR3: CAWSAGLGEQYF. In DNA, the CDR3 is TGTGCCTGGAGTGCGGGACTGGGGGAGCAGTACTTC.

The chain's CDR3 is CASSLEGGINSPLHF. The CDR3 nucleotides read TGTGCCAGCAGCTTAGAGGGGGGAATTAATTCACCCCTCCACTTT. V gene TRBV7-2 combines with J gene TRBJ1-6; weak D call: TRBD1 (6 bases). The CDR3 covers 15 residues. V was pared by 1 base and J by 6 bases, with 10 bases between. The germline V gene encodes CDR1 SGHTA and CDR2 FQGNSA.

The chain carries TRBV7-9 and TRBJ2-3; D may be TRBD2 (5 bases). Trimming removed 5 bases from V and 0 bases from J, with 12 bases in between. Germline V gene data show CDR1 as SEHNR and CDR2 as FQNEAQ (reference sequence). The CDR3 contains 15 residues. The CDR3, as DNA: TGTGCCAGCAGCCTGAGGGAGCTCAGCACAGATACGCAGTATTTT. Translating gives CASSLRELSTDTQYF.

The rearrangement joins TRBV19 to TRBJ2-3; D not certain. The CDR3 has 15 residues. V lost 1 base and J lost 2, with 10 bases in between. Germline V gives CDR1 LNHDA, CDR2 SQIVND (reference sequence). DNA for the CDR3: TGTGCCAGTAGTATAGGTCGGGCGCCCACAGATACGCAGTATTTT. As protein: CASSIGRAPTDTQYF.

The chain combines TRBV28 with TRBJ1-1, with 7 bases lining up with TRBD1. This CDR3 region has 15 residues. Germline loops: CDR1 MDHEN, CDR2 SYDVKM. V lost 4 bases to trimming and J lost 4 bases; unmatched junction nucleotides: 9. CDR3 residues: CASSSPRGEGTEAFF. CDR3 nucleotides: TGTGCCAGCAGTTCCCCCAGGGGGGAAGGCACTGAAGCTTTCTTT.

The V and J genes are TRBV15 and TRBJ2-7; TRBD1 agrees at 7 bases. The CDR3 is made up of 14 amino acids. Germline CDR1 LNHNV, CDR2 YYDKDF (reference sequence). V lost 0 bases and J lost 3; bases outside the gene matches: 2. The CDR3 spells CATSRETGYYEQYF. The CDR3, as DNA: TGTGCCACCAGCAGAGAGACAGGGTACTACGAGCAGTACTTC.

This clone was observed once. This chain connects TRBV7-9 to TRBJ2-1; 7 bases match TRBD2. J gave up 7 bases and V 1 base, and 10 bases lay outside the gene matches. In germline, CDR1 is SEHNR, CDR2 FQNEAQ (reference sequence). The CDR3 runs 16 residues. The CDR3 reads CASSLGAGRIKNEQFF. The CDR3 DNA follows: TGTGCCAGCAGCTTAGGAGCGGGACGGATTAAAAATGAGCAGTTCTTC.

In this sample, this clone turned up once. CDR3 coding DNA: TGTGCCAGCAGTTCCCGGCCGACAGACCAAAACACCATATATTTT. Amino acids: CASSSRPTDQNTIYF. The chain couples TRBV6-5 to TRBJ1-3; D is possibly TRBD1 (5 bases). V was clipped by 4 bases and J by 6 bases, with 16 bases between them. The CDR3 extends over 15 amino acids. Per germline, CDR1 MNHEY and CDR2 SVGAGI.